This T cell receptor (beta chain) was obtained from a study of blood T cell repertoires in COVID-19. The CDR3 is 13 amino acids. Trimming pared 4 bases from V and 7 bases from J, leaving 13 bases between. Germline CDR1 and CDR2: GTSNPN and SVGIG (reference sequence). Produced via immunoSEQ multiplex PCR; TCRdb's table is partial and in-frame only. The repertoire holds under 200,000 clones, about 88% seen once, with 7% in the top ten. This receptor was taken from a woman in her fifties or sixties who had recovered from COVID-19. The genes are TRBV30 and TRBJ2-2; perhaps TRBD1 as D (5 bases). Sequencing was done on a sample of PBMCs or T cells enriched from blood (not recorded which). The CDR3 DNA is TGTGCCTGGAATCGCCAGGGTGACGGGGAGCTGTTTTTT. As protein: CAWNRQGDGELFF. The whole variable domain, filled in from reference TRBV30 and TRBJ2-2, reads SQTIHQWPATLVQPVGSPLSLECTVEGTSNPNLYWYRQAAGRGLQLLFYSVGIGQISSEVPQNLSASRPQDRQFILSSKKLLLSDSGFYLCAWNRQGDGELFFGEGSRLTVL.